Presented here are 22 T cell receptor beta chains from one specimen sequenced in a study of cytomegalovirus exposure and HLA in healthy donors. Vbeta (60) and Jbeta (13) primers were used in the PCR. TCRdb's table, derived via immunoSEQ multiplex PCR, lists solely in-frame clones and lacks some. The profile shows roughly 190,000 clones, 70% to 80% of them singletons. Material: PBMCs. The receptors were gathered from a girl under 18 in good health and CMV-seropositive.

The chain links TRBV7-2 to TRBJ2-3; TRBD2 matches at 13 bases. CDR1 is SGHTA, CDR2 FQGNSA, per germline. V trimming: 3 bases; J trimming: 3 bases; junction bases outside the gene matches: 6. CDR3 length: 17 residues. The CDR3 is CASSFPTSGGATDTQYF. CDR3 DNA sequence: TGTGCCAGCAGCTTTCCCACTAGCGGGGGGGCAACAGATACGCAGTATTTT.

The rearrangement joins TRBV5-4 to TRBJ2-7, with D possibly matching TRBD2 (5 bases). The CDR3 is 16 amino acids. Trimming removed 4 bases at V and 2 bases at J, with 19 bases between. CDR1 is SGHNT and CDR2 is YYREEE in the germline V gene (reference sequence). CDR3 sequence reads: CASSPGGADPAYEQYF. The DNA of the CDR3 is TGTGCCAGCAGCCCGGGCGGAGCGGACCCAGCCTACGAGCAGTACTTC.

The V call is TRBV6-5, the J call TRBJ2-1; 9 nucleotides line up with TRBD1. The germline CDR1 and CDR2 sequences are MNHEY and SVGAGI. After removal of 6 bases from V and 7 bases from J, the junction contained 10 bases not matched to a gene. The CDR3 loop spans 15 amino acids. The DNA of the CDR3 is TGTGCCAGCAGCCCCCGGGGACAGGGTAAGAATGAGCAGTTCTTC. Its protein product is CASSPRGQGKNEQFF.

This chain joins TRBV18 and TRBJ1-1, with D perhaps TRBD1 (5 bases). This CDR3 is 15 amino acids long. V shed 3 bases and J shed 1 base, with 12 bases lying between them. Germline V CDR1 and CDR2: KGHSH, LQKENI. Here the CDR3 reads CASSPAGTENTEAFF. In DNA, the CDR3 is TGTGCCAGCTCACCCGCCGGGACTGAGAACACTGAAGCTTTCTTT. Complete variable domain (other parts from reference TRBV18 and TRBJ1-1): NAGVMQNPRHLVRRRGQEARLRCSPMKGHSHVYWYRQLPEEGLKFMVYLQKENIIDESGMPKERFSAEFPKEGPSILRIQQVVRGDSAAYFCASSPAGTENTEAFFGQGTRLTVV.

The genes are TRBV18 and TRBJ1-5; 9 bases agree with TRBD1. V lost 5 bases, J lost 7 bases, and 9 bases stayed unmatched. The CDR3 is 15 amino acids. Germline loops: CDR1 KGHSH, CDR2 LQKENI. CDR3 in amino acids: CASSSQGADGQPQHF. CDR3 DNA sequence: TGTGCCAGCTCATCACAGGGGGCGGACGGCCAGCCCCAGCATTTT. The variable domain in full, completed from reference TRBV18 and TRBJ1-5, reads NAGVMQNPRHLVRRRGQEARLRCSPMKGHSHVYWYRQLPEEGLKFMVYLQKENIIDESGMPKERFSAEFPKEGPSILRIQQVVRGDSAAYFCASSSQGADGQPQHFGDGTRLSIL.

This chain links TRBV28 with TRBJ2-3, with D tentatively TRBD2 (7 bases). V lost 2 bases to trimming and J lost 5 bases, with 14 bases between them. CDR3 length: 15 amino acids. Per germline, CDR1 MDHEN and CDR2 SYDVKM. CDR3 sequence reads: CASSLGGDNLDTQYF. The CDR3 coding sequence is TGTGCCAGCAGTTTAGGGGGGGACAATCTAGATACGCAGTATTTT.

In its sample, this clone was seen once. The chain links TRBV19 to TRBJ2-7, with 9 positions matching TRBD2. This CDR3 contains 12 residues. Germline V gives CDR1 LNHDA, CDR2 SQIVND (reference sequence). The ends lost 1 base at V and 12 bases at J; junction bases unmatched: 4. The CDR3 reads CASSIARGGRYF. DNA of the CDR3: TGTGCCAGTAGTATAGCGCGGGGGGGGAGGTACTTC.

V gene TRBV2 combines with J gene TRBJ1-2; no reliable D call. CDR3 length: 12 residues. CDR1 and CDR2 (germline): SNHLY, FYNNEI. V was trimmed by 3 bases and J by 8 bases, leaving 10 bases between them. In DNA form, the CDR3 reads TGTGCCAGCAGTGACGGTGCTTGGGGCTACACCTTC. Residues: CASSDGAWGYTF. Complete variable domain (other parts from reference TRBV2 and TRBJ1-2): EPEVTQTPSHQVTQMGQEVILRCVPISNHLYFYWYRQILGQKVEFLVSFYNNEISEKSEIFDDQFSVERPDGSNFTLKIRSTKLEDSAMYFCASSDGAWGYTFGSGTRLTVV.

The chain recombines TRBV4-3 with TRBJ1-5; D may be TRBD1 (5 bases). V shed 0 bases and J shed 5 bases, with 11 bases lying between them. The CDR3 sequence is 15 residues long. The germline V gene encodes CDR1 LGHNA and CDR2 YSLEER. The CDR3 DNA reads as TGCGCCAGCAGCCAAGATAGGACGGGGGATCAGCCCCAGCATTTT. Translation: CASSQDRTGDQPQHF.

The genes are TRBV18 and TRBJ2-5; 11 nucleotides align to TRBD1. This CDR3 contains 14 residues. CDR1 KGHSH and CDR2 LQKENI come from the germline V gene. V lost 6 bases to trimming and J lost 4 bases; unmatched junction nucleotides: 4. In DNA form, the CDR3 reads TGTGCCAGCTCCCGGACAGGGGGCATAGAGACCCAGTACTTC. Amino acid sequence: CASSRTGGIETQYF.

V gene TRBV5-8 combines with J gene TRBJ2-5; D is uncertain. Trimming cost V 0 bases and J 1 base, with 7 bases left between them. The CDR3 loop spans 14 amino acids. CDR1 SGHTS and CDR2 YDEGEE come from the germline V gene. The CDR3 loop is CASSLAPGQETQYF. In DNA form, the CDR3 reads TGTGCCAGCAGCTTGGCTCCAGGCCAAGAGACCCAGTACTTC.

This chain links TRBV28 with TRBJ1-2, with 9 positions matching TRBD1. The length of the CDR3 is 13 residues. The junction had 5 bases not matched to a gene; V was cut back by 11 bases and J by 1 base. CDR1 MDHEN and CDR2 SYDVKM come from the germline V gene. The DNA for the CDR3 is TGTGCCGGGGGACAGGGAGGTAACTATGGCTACACCTTC. This encodes CAGGQGGNYGYTF.

This sequence joins TRBV29-1 and TRBJ1-4; 7 nucleotides line up with TRBD1. Trimming removed 7 bases from V and 6 bases from J; junction bases left unmatched: 2. CDR1 and CDR2 from the germline V gene are SQVTM and ANQGSEA. CDR3 length equals 11 residues. The CDR3 reads CSATGHEKLFF. Written as DNA, the CDR3 is TGCAGCGCGACAGGGCATGAAAAACTGTTTTTT. Based on the CDR3 plus reference TRBV29-1 and TRBJ1-4, the full variable domain is SAVISQKPSRDICQRGTSLTIQCQVDSQVTMMFWYRQQPGQSLTLIATANQGSEATYESGFVIDKFPISRPNLTFSTLTVSNMSPEDSSIYLCSATGHEKLFFGSGTQLSVL.

The V call is TRBV5-1, the J call TRBJ2-1; no clear D. The germline V gene encodes CDR1 SGHRS and CDR2 YFSETQ. The V end lost 1 base, the J end lost 0 bases, and 5 bases lay between the germline ends. The CDR3 length is 14 residues. The chain's CDR3 is CASSLRSSYNEQFF. The CDR3 DNA sequence: TGCGCCAGCAGCTTGAGGAGCTCCTACAATGAGCAGTTCTTC.

The rearrangement links TRBV7-2 to TRBJ2-7; the match to TRBD2 covers 8 bases. The CDR3 has 14 amino acids. Germline V gene data show CDR1 as SGHTA and CDR2 as FQGNSA. V trimming: 7 bases; J trimming: 3 bases; junction bases outside the gene matches: 8. CDR3 nucleotide sequence: TGTGCCAGCAAGCCAGCGGGGGATATCTACGAGCAGTACTTC. Translated: CASKPAGDIYEQYF. The full variable domain, its missing parts supplied by reference TRBV7-2 and TRBJ2-7, is GAGVSQSPSNKVTEKGKDVELRCDPISGHTALYWYRQSLGQGLEFLIYFQGNSAPDKSGLPSDRFSAERTGGSVSTLTIQRTQQEDSAVYLCASKPAGDIYEQYFGPGTRLTVT.

The chain recombines TRBV2 with TRBJ1-6; D is undetermined. Germline CDR1 and CDR2: SNHLY and FYNNEI. The V end was cut by 0 bases, the J end by 9 bases, with 9 bases between. The CDR3 contains 14 residues. In DNA, the CDR3 is TGTGCCAGCAGTGAAGCCATTAGCGCTTCACCCCTCCACTTT. The encoded protein is CASSEAISASPLHF.

The chain is built from TRBV21-1 and TRBJ1-2. TRBV21-1 has pseudogene status. The CDR3 has 10 residues. The CDR3 DNA is TGTGCCAGCACCCCCGATGGCTACACCTTC. Protein product: CASTPDGYTF.

The V and J genes are TRBV7-2 and TRBJ1-2; D gene unclear. V was trimmed by 2 bases and J by 1 base, leaving 8 bases between them. Looked up from germline, CDR1 is SGHTA and CDR2 is FQGNSA. The CDR3 is made up of 14 amino acids. CDR3 sequence reads: CASSLQAVNYGYTF. In nucleotides, the CDR3 is TGTGCCAGCAGCTTACAAGCGGTTAACTATGGCTACACCTTC. The full variable domain, its missing parts supplied by reference TRBV7-2 and TRBJ1-2, is GAGVSQSPSNKVTEKGKDVELRCDPISGHTALYWYRQSLGQGLEFLIYFQGNSAPDKSGLPSDRFSAERTGGSVSTLTIQRTQQEDSAVYLCASSLQAVNYGYTFGSGTRLTVV.

This sequence joins TRBV5-4 and TRBJ2-6; D gene uncertain. Germline CDR1 is SGHNT and CDR2 is YYREEE (reference sequence). Trimming left V 8 bases short and J 0 bases short, with 15 bases between. This CDR3 is 16 amino acids long. The CDR3 DNA follows: TGTGCCAGTCACGCCCCTGAGGTCTCTGGGGCCAACGTCCTGACTTTC. Encoded protein: CASHAPEVSGANVLTF.

Only one count was recorded for this clone. The rearrangement links TRBV9 to TRBJ2-1; 11 bases map to TRBD1. Germline CDR1 reads SGDLS; CDR2 reads YYNGEE. After removal of 3 bases from V and 3 bases from J, the junction contained 2 bases not matched to a gene. This CDR3 has 15 residues. The CDR3 DNA is TGTGCCAGCAGCGGGGGACAGGGGGGCTACAATGAGCAGTTCTTC. Encoded protein: CASSGGQGGYNEQFF.

The chain recombines TRBV4-1 with TRBJ1-4, with D unresolved. V was clipped by 0 bases and J by 7 bases, with 12 bases between them. This CDR3 is built from 15 residues. Germline CDR1 is MGHRA and CDR2 is YSYEKL. This CDR3 is CASSQDRGLVEKLFF. The CDR3 coding sequence is TGCGCCAGCAGCCAAGATAGAGGTCTGGTTGAAAAACTGTTTTTT.

This chain connects TRBV5-1 to TRBJ1-1, with D possibly TRBD1 on 5 matching bases. V lost 1 base and J 1 base, leaving 11 bases between the germline ends. The CDR3 has 15 residues. Germline V lookup: CDR1 SGHRS, CDR2 YFSETQ. The CDR3 is CASSLFLGGNTEAFF. Written as DNA, the CDR3 is TGCGCCAGCAGCTTGTTTCTGGGGGGGAACACTGAAGCTTTCTTT. Full variable domain (remainder filled in from reference TRBV5-1 and TRBJ1-1): KAGVTQTPRYLIKTRGQQVTLSCSPISGHRSVSWYQQTPGQGLQFLFEYFSETQRNKGNFPGRFSGRQFSNSRSEMNVSTLELGDSALYLCASSLFLGGNTEAFFGQGTRLTVV.